This T cell receptor (beta chain) was obtained from a study of blood T cell repertoires in COVID-19. Looking at the study overall: The United States, Italy and Spain were the sources of the acute and convalescent COVID-19 samples. From T cells, B-cell-depleted T cells, or PBMCs came the material, which was cDNA or gDNA.

Study processing details: Estimated nucleated cell counts came from reference gene primer amplification. TCRdb keeps only in-frame clones here, not all; method: immunoSEQ multiplex PCR. That table is the source of V, J and clone size, and D and trimming were worked out from the DNA. The table lists some 72,000 clones, roughly 90% of them singletons, with approximately 4.2% in the top ten. Per the germline V gene, CDR1 is SGHTA and CDR2 is FQGNSA. V gave up 4 bases and J gave up 6 bases, with 7 bases separating them. CDR3 length: 11 amino acids. This sequence originates from a man aged 50 or older with active COVID-19. The chain employs TRBV7-2 and TRBJ2-7; D gene ambiguous. Sequencing used peripheral blood. In DNA, the CDR3 is TGTGCCAGCAGCTCCTCGGTCGAGCAGTACTTC. It codes for CASSSSVEQYF.